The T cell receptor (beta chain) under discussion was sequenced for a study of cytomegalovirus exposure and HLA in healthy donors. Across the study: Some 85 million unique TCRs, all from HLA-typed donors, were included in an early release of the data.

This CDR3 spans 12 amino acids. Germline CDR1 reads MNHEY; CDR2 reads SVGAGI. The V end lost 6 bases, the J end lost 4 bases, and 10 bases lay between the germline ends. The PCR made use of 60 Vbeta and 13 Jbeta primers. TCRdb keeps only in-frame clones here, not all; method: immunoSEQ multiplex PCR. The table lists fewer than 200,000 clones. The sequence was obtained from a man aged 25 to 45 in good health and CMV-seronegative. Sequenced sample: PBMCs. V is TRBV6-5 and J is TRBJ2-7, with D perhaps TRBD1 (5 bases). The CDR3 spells CASRPTEYEQYF. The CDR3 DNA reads TGTGCCAGCAGGCCGACAGAGTACGAGCAGTACTTC.